These 5 T cell receptor beta chains were sequenced from one sample in a study of monozygotic twins with inflammatory bowel disease. After re-calling the 5' RACE reads, TCRdb lists one entry per CDR3 protein, DNA absent. The table for this sample gives 88,000 or so distinct CDR3 sequences. The sample comprised blood. Receptors were obtained from a human donor with ulcerative colitis or Crohn's disease, or a healthy co-twin of an affected twin (not recorded which).

The CDR3: CASSSSGSNQPQHF. The chain carries TRBV7-9 and TRBJ1-5. Germline assignment: CDR1 SEHNR and CDR2 FQNEAQ (reference sequence). The CDR3 covers 14 residues.

This chain joins TRBV15 and TRBJ1-1; TCRdb's D gene call, TRBD1, goes unchecked for lack of DNA. The CDR3 length is 14 residues. Germline-derived CDR1 and CDR2 are LNHNV and YYDKDF (reference sequence). CDR3 region: CATSRGTAGGKAFF. The variable domain in full, with the rest retrieved from reference TRBV15 and TRBJ1-1, is DAMVIQNPRYQVTQFGKPVTLSCSQTLNHNVMYWYQQKSSQAPKLLFHYYDKDFNNEADTPDNFQSRRPNTSFCFLDIRSPGLGDTAMYLCATSRGTAGGKAFFGQGTRLTVV.

The J gene is TRBJ1-4, the V gene TRBV20-1; TCRdb's assignment of TRBD1 cannot be checked, as there is no DNA. Germline assignment: CDR1 DFQATT and CDR2 SNEGSKA (reference sequence). CDR3 length: 13 amino acids. This chain's CDR3 is CSARKDREEKLFF.

The J gene is TRBJ1-1, the V gene TRBV12-3 or TRBV12-4; the D call of TRBD1 rests on TCRdb alone, since no DNA is present to check it. This CDR3 contains 15 residues. Here the CDR3 reads CASSLLPGSYTEAFF.

The genes are TRBV7-2 and TRBJ2-7; TCRdb returns TRBD1, unconfirmable since there is no DNA. Germline lookup yields CDR1 SGHTA and CDR2 FQGNSA. The CDR3 spans 13 residues. This chain's CDR3 is CASSSGQHYEQYF. The full variable domain, in which reference TRBV7-2 and TRBJ2-7 provide the parts outside the CDR3, is GAGVSQSPSNKVTEKGKDVELRCDPISGHTALYWYRQSLGQGLEFLIYFQGNSAPDKSGLPSDRFSAERTGGSVSTLTIQRTQQEDSAVYLCASSSGQHYEQYFGPGTRLTVT.